This record looks at one TCR beta chain sequence and its context. Its specific antigen is unknown. Within one base of it there is no much larger clone, and no base qualities were kept. The germline V gene encodes CDR1 SEHNR and CDR2 FQNEAQ (reference sequence). From its cysteine to its phenylalanine, the CDR3 spans 16 amino acids. This entry keeps only the CDR3 DNA: 48 bases, framed from base 1. Trimmed from V: 1 base; trimmed from J: 7 bases; junction bases lacking a gene match: 11. The entry originates in a study of hypomethylating agent response in myelodysplastic syndrome (dated by TCRdb to the early 2020s). For context, the study as a whole: The hypomethylating agent given was azacitidine in about 70% of the 11 patients and decitabine in 3 of 11 patients. The cohort was composed of several male and 2 female myelodysplastic syndrome patients. A mean patient age of around 70 +/- 6 years was recorded, and a diploid cytogenetic profile was observed most commonly. TET2 mutation was identified most frequently, being present in 5 of 11 patients. Complete response or hematologic improvement was achieved by six patients, and five patients were classified as non-responders. Response was defined as complete response or hematologic improvement, and patients meeting neither criterion were classed as non-responders. Beyond this particular receptor, the publication reports: Responders more often showed novel clonotypes emerging, while non-responders displayed more contracted clonotypes after treatment. Only about a dozen patients were analyzed, so the cohort was small. Richness, rarefaction diversity and clonality did not change significantly after hypomethylating agent treatment, across all patients or within response groups. The shared GLIPH2 clusters might recognize novel MDS antigens, but this possibility was not confirmed and requires experimental validation. Age matching of healthy control donors to MDS patients was not performed, and the MDS versus healthy comparison could have been impacted by this lack of age matching.

Library preparation employed the immunoSEQ multiplex PCR assay. Survey resolution was used, with two replicates of around 200 ng each, totaling approximately 400 ng of DNA per sample. Rearranged TCRB sequences in genomic DNA were detected with the hsTCRB kit using multiplex PCR primers targeting V and J genes. The CDR3 region was amplified in a first PCR of approximately 30 cycles using the QIAGEN Multiplex PCR Kit. A second PCR of 8 to 9 cycles attached sample barcodes and Illumina adapters to each replicate. Pooled libraries were quantified with a QuantStudio 6 and the KAPA library quantification kit. About 14 pM of pooled libraries was sequenced on an Illumina MiSeq using 156-cycle single-end reads plus a 15-cycle index read. The authors processed their data as follows. Of 168,753 unique clonotypes, 1.5% to 2% were flagged by VDJdb annotation as previously reported viral-epitope-specific. Raw reads were processed by the immunoSEQ Data Assistant and immunoSEQ Analyzer into normalized, annotated TCRB repertoires. Clonotypes were analyzed with BioAnalyzer and version 0.6.5 of the immunarch R package. Before richness was estimated, every repertoire was downsampled to the clone count of the smallest repertoire. Clonotypes were sorted into expanded, contracted or novel categories with Fisher's exact tests, where novel meant the clonotype had zero frequency before treatment. Significantly changed CDR3 beta sequences were clustered with GLIPH2 at simulation_depth=1000 and kmer_min_depth=3, and CDR3s shorter than five residues were left out. TCRdb took over this immuneACCESS table, retaining in-frame rearrangements with V and J assigned. Such tables are incomplete; in checked studies, under half of the missing clones stem from an unresolved V gene, and the remainder is unexplained. The V and J calls and the clone size are those of that table, but D and trimming were determined from the DNA. For this sample the table gives roughly 3,500 clones, of which 82% were detected only once. Of the sample, around 5% is held by the ten largest clones.

T-cell subsets were not sorted, and bulk bone marrow was analyzed instead. Bone marrow from around 10 myelodysplastic syndrome patients, collected before and after hypomethylating agent therapy, underwent immunosequencing of the TCR beta CDR3 regions. Each patient contributed a baseline bone marrow plus two to three bone marrows at different post-treatment timepoints for longitudinal repertoire tracking. Whole bone marrow served as the source for genomic DNA extraction, with DNA quality checked using TapeStation, NanoDrop OneC and PicoGreen assays. This TCR came from a human donor with myelodysplastic syndrome. The V and J genes are TRBV7-9 and TRBJ2-7; 9 junctional bases match TRBD1. The sequencing used bone marrow, collected before or after starting hypomethylating agent treatment for myelodysplastic syndrome (not recorded which). Here the CDR3 is given as CASSLDRGPHRWEQYF. The DNA sequence follows: TGTGCCAGCAGCTTAGACAGGGGGCCCCATCGTTGGGAGCAGTACTTC.